The 19 T cell receptor beta chains below all came from one sample that was sequenced in a study of OX40 agonist ivuxolimab in advanced cancers. Some clones are missing from TCRdb's copy, which holds only in-frame ones; the method was immunoSEQ multiplex PCR. The sample includes about 61,000 clones, 80% to 90% of them seen just once. The input for sequencing was CD4+ or CD8+ T cells sorted from blood, taken in a trial of the OX40 agonist ivuxolimab. The receptors come from an adult with an advanced solid tumor such as melanoma, head and neck, liver or kidney cancer.

The chain uses TRBV2 and TRBJ2-1, with D possibly being TRBD2 (6 bases). Germline V gene lookup returns CDR1 SNHLY and CDR2 FYNNEI. V lost 5 bases and J 0 bases, leaving 17 bases between the germline ends. This CDR3 region has 17 residues. The CDR3 DNA is TGTGCCAGCAGTACCCTGGGTGGGGGGATCTCCTACAATGAGCAGTTCTTC. It translates to CASSTLGGGISYNEQFF.

V usage is TRBV10-1 and J usage is TRBJ2-5, with D perhaps matching TRBD2 (5 bases). Deletions cut 6 bases from V and 2 bases from J, with 10 bases between. Germline lookup yields CDR1 WNHNN and CDR2 SYGVQD (reference sequence). This CDR3 comprises 13 residues. The chain's CDR3 is CASRPAVQETQYF. DNA of the CDR3: TGCGCCAGCAGGCCAGCGGTTCAAGAGACCCAGTACTTC.

The CDR3, as DNA: TGTGCCAGCAGCCCGCCCCACCGGTCGGAGCAGTTCTTC. Its protein product is CASSPPHRSEQFF. The V and J genes are TRBV7-2 and TRBJ2-1, with no clear D. This CDR3 is 13 amino acids long. Deletions cut 5 bases from V and 10 bases from J, with 15 bases between. Germline CDR1 and CDR2: SGHTA and FQGNSA.

CDR3 nucleotides: TGTGCCAGCAGGCCAAGGGGTAGCGGGAGCAATGAGCAGTTCTTC. This encodes CASRPRGSGSNEQFF. The J gene is TRBJ2-1, the V gene TRBV7-9; 9 nucleotides agree with TRBD2. V gave up 6 bases and J gave up 6 bases; unmatched junction bases: 9. The length of the CDR3 is 15 residues. Germline V gives CDR1 SEHNR, CDR2 FQNEAQ (reference sequence).

The J gene is TRBJ1-5, the V gene TRBV29-1; D is unclear. There are 14 residues in the CDR3. Trimming pared 6 bases from V and 2 bases from J, leaving 14 bases between. The V gene's germline CDR1 is SQVTM and CDR2 ANQGSEA. CDR3 in amino acids: CSVRTSGGNQPQHF. CDR3 coding DNA: TGCAGCGTACGGACTTCGGGTGGCAATCAGCCCCAGCATTTT.

This rearrangement joins TRBV4-3 to TRBJ2-1, with TRBD1 as a possible D gene (5 bases). Germline V lookup: CDR1 LGHNA, CDR2 YSLEER. The CDR3 has 16 residues. V was trimmed by 0 bases and J by 6 bases, leaving 15 bases between them. The CDR3 loop reads CASSQDQGVFTNEQFF. CDR3 coding DNA: TGCGCCAGCAGCCAAGATCAAGGGGTGTTTACCAATGAGCAGTTCTTC.

The chain carries TRBV7-2 and TRBJ2-7, with 9 bases identical to TRBD1. With V trimmed by 6 bases and J by 3 bases, 12 bases remained unmatched. CDR3 length: 16 residues. The germline V gene encodes CDR1 SGHTA and CDR2 FQGNSA. The DNA for the CDR3 is TGTGCCAGCAGGGATACCGGGACAGGGTCTTTCTACGAGCAGTACTTC. It yields the protein CASRDTGTGSFYEQYF. Looking up the rest from reference TRBV7-2 and TRBJ2-7 gives the full variable domain: GAGVSQSPSNKVTEKGKDVELRCDPISGHTALYWYRQSLGQGLEFLIYFQGNSAPDKSGLPSDRFSAERTGGSVSTLTIQRTQQEDSAVYLCASRDTGTGSFYEQYFGPGTRLTVT.

The rearrangement uses TRBV4-1 and TRBJ2-3; D is unresolved. V lost 1 base and J lost 1, with 12 bases in between. This CDR3 comprises 16 residues. Germline loops: CDR1 MGHRA, CDR2 YSYEKL. CDR3: CASSQARAGGTDTQYF. The CDR3 nucleotides read TGCGCCAGCAGCCAAGCCCGGGCTGGCGGCACAGATACGCAGTATTTT.

The rearrangement uses TRBV19 and TRBJ2-7; 7 bases align to TRBD1. The V segment lost 7 bases and the J segment 0 bases; nucleotides outside the gene matches: 6. CDR3 length: 14 amino acids. Germline V CDR1 and CDR2: LNHDA, SQIVND (reference sequence). The CDR3: CASKETGTSYEQYF. For the CDR3, the DNA is TGTGCCAGTAAGGAGACAGGGACCTCCTACGAGCAGTACTTC.

V is TRBV11-2 and J is TRBJ1-1, with 9 bases lining up with TRBD1. The V and J ends lost 5 bases and 11 bases, in that order; junction bases with no gene match: 6. The CDR3 runs to 12 residues. Germline V CDR1 and CDR2: SGHAT, FQNNGV. Here the CDR3 reads CASSLGQGRAFF. In DNA form, the CDR3 reads TGTGCCAGCAGCCTGGGACAGGGAAGGGCTTTCTTT. The full variable domain, completed using reference TRBV11-2 and TRBJ1-1, is EAGVAQSPRYKIIEKRQSVAFWCNPISGHATLYWYQQILGQGPKLLIQFQNNGVVDDSQLPKDRFSAERLKGVDSTLKIQPAKLEDSAVYLCASSLGQGRAFFGQGTRLTVV.

In this sample, this clone turned up once. This chain joins TRBV6-5 and TRBJ2-5; TRBD1 matches at 8 bases. The junction had 11 bases not matched to a gene; V was cut back by 6 bases and J by 5 bases. The CDR3 runs 15 residues. Germline CDR1 and CDR2: MNHEY and SVGAGI. CDR3: CASSSLGTGGETQYF. CDR3 nucleotide sequence: TGTGCCAGCAGCTCTCTCGGGACAGGAGGGGAGACCCAGTACTTC.

This clone was recorded a few times. The chain has TRBV5-5 and TRBJ1-1, with D possibly being TRBD1 (5 bases). Germline V gene lookup returns CDR1 SGHKS and CDR2 YYEKEE (reference sequence). Trimming shortened V by 3 bases and J by 1 base, and 13 bases separated the two germline ends. The CDR3 runs 15 residues. In nucleotides, the CDR3 is TGTGCCAGCAGCTCCTGGGACGGAAAGAACACTGAAGCTTTCTTT. Protein: CASSSWDGKNTEAFF.

V usage is TRBV9 and J usage is TRBJ1-5, with a tentative D call TRBD1 (6 bases). The CDR3 is 13 amino acids. Germline CDR1 is SGDLS and CDR2 is YYNGEE. V shed 0 bases and J shed 6 bases, with 7 bases lying between them. The DNA of the CDR3 is TGTGCCAGCAGCGTAGAGGGGGGTCAGCCCCAGCATTTT. Encoded protein: CASSVEGGQPQHF. The complete variable domain, with remaining parts taken from reference TRBV9 and TRBJ1-5, reads DSGVTQTPKHLITATGQRVTLRCSPRSGDLSVYWYQQSLDQGLQFLIQYYNGEERAKGNILERFSAQQFPDLHSELNLSSLELGDSALYFCASSVEGGQPQHFGDGTRLSIL.

The V gene is TRBV27, the J gene TRBJ2-5; unclear D gene. CDR3 size: 15 residues. The V gene lost 5 bases and the J gene lost 6 bases, with 19 bases spanning the gap. Germline lookup yields CDR1 MNHEY and CDR2 SMNVEV (reference sequence). The DNA for the CDR3 is TGTGCCAGCAGTACCCGCAAGGGTCCGCAAAAGACCCAGTACTTC. It specifies CASSTRKGPQKTQYF.

V and J are TRBV6-5 and TRBJ2-7; D is uncertain. The CDR3 consists of 11 residues. Germline V CDR1 and CDR2: MNHEY, SVGAGI. V lost 5 bases and J 5 bases, leaving 7 bases between the germline ends. CDR3 sequence: CASSRSDEQYF. DNA for the CDR3: TGTGCCAGCAGTCGGAGCGACGAGCAGTACTTC.

This sequence joins TRBV5-4 and TRBJ1-1; D possibly corresponds to TRBD1 (6 bases). V lost 0 bases to trimming and J lost 5 bases, with 11 bases between them. Per the germline V gene, CDR1 is SGHNT and CDR2 is YYREEE (reference sequence). The CDR3 is 14 residues long. CDR3: CASSLEQGLTEAFF. The CDR3, as DNA: TGTGCCAGCAGCTTGGAACAGGGATTAACTGAAGCTTTCTTT.

V usage is TRBV5-6 and J usage is TRBJ2-7; D remains ambiguous. The CDR3 length is 11 residues. The germline gives CDR1 SGHDT, CDR2 YYEEEE. Trimming pared 2 bases from V and 6 bases from J, leaving 6 bases between. The CDR3 spells CASSFESEQYF. CDR3 coding DNA: TGTGCCAGCAGCTTCGAGAGCGAGCAGTACTTC.

The CDR3 spells CAWSVGAREKLFF. CDR3 bases: TGTGCCTGGAGTGTAGGGGCGCGTGAAAAACTGTTTTTT. V is TRBV30 and J is TRBJ1-4, with D possibly being TRBD1 (5 bases). Germline-derived CDR1 and CDR2 are GTSNPN and SVGIG (reference sequence). The CDR3 is 13 residues long. V dropped 0 bases and J dropped 7 bases, with 9 bases sitting between them.

The chain uses TRBV4-2 and TRBJ2-2; D remains ambiguous. This CDR3 comprises 15 residues. Trimming pared 1 base from V and 5 bases from J, leaving 11 bases between. Germline lookup yields CDR1 LGHNA and CDR2 YNFKEQ. The CDR3 loop reads CASSQGAQATGELFF. CDR3 nucleotide sequence: TGTGCCAGCAGCCAAGGGGCCCAAGCAACCGGGGAGCTGTTTTTT.